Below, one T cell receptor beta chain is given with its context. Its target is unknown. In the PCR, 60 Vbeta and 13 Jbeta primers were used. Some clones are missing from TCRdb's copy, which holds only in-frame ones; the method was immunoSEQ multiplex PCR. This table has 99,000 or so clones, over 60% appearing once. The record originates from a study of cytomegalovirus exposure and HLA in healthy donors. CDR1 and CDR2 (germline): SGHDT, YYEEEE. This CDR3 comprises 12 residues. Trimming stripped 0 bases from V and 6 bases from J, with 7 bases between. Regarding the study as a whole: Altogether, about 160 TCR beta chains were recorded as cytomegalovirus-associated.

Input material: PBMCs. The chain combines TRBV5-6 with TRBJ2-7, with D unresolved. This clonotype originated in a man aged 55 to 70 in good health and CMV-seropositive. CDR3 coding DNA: TGTGCCAGCAGCTTGGGGGCGAGCGAGCAGTACTTC. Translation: CASSLGASEQYF.